This passage covers 15 T cell receptor beta chains from one sample sequenced in a study of T cell responses to AZD1222 COVID-19 vaccine. TCRdb's table, derived via immunoSEQ multiplex PCR, lists solely in-frame clones and lacks some. The data contain 90,000 to 150,000 clones, over 80% of them singletons. This sample comprised peripheral blood, obtained 28 days after the second AZD1222 dose. These receptors were obtained from an adult who received the AZD1222 COVID-19 vaccine.

This rearrangement joins TRBV7-8 to TRBJ2-2, with D possibly being TRBD1 (5 bases). Germline V gene lookup returns CDR1 SGHVS and CDR2 FQNEAQ. The CDR3 runs to 14 residues. V lost 7 bases and J 2 bases, leaving 11 bases between the germline ends. The CDR3 bases are TGTGCCAGCAAAGGGGTTTCTAACACCGGGGAGCTGTTTTTT. Translation: CASKGVSNTGELFF.

The chain links TRBV4-2 to TRBJ1-1, with D perhaps matching TRBD1 (5 bases). The CDR3 length is 15 residues. V lost 3 bases and J 2 bases, leaving 13 bases between the germline ends. CDR1 LGHNA and CDR2 YNFKEQ come from the germline V gene. CDR3 DNA sequence: TGTGCCAGCAGCCATATGACAGAACCAAACACTGAAGCTTTCTTT. It is translated as CASSHMTEPNTEAFF.

CDR3 loop: CASRPQGGTDTQYF. In DNA form, the CDR3 reads TGTGCCAGCAGACCACAGGGGGGCACAGATACGCAGTATTTT. The chain combines TRBV7-9 with TRBJ2-3, with 8 bases identical to TRBD1. The germline CDR1 and CDR2 sequences are SEHNR and FQNEAQ (reference sequence). V shed 6 bases, J shed 1 base, and the junction held 3 bases outside the gene matches. The CDR3 spans 14 residues.

The sample holds one count of this clone. This chain connects TRBV19 to TRBJ2-6; 8 bases are a match to TRBD1. The CDR3 runs 15 residues. The J segment lost 2 bases and the V segment lost 4 bases, leaving 1 base of the junction unmatched. Germline-derived CDR1 and CDR2 are LNHDA and SQIVND (reference sequence). The CDR3 bases are TGTGCCAGTAGTACGACAGGGGCTGGGGCCAACGTCCTGACTTTC. Its translation: CASSTTGAGANVLTF.

The CDR3 DNA follows: TGTGCCAGTAGTATCTACGATGCCAGTGGAAACACCATATATTTT. This gives the protein CASSIYDASGNTIYF. The chain employs TRBV19 and TRBJ1-3; D unclear. The V and J ends lost 3 bases and 3 bases respectively, with 12 bases between them. This CDR3 is 15 amino acids long. From germline, CDR1 is LNHDA and CDR2 SQIVND (reference sequence).

This chain uses TRBV6-8 with TRBJ2-7; tentatively, D is TRBD1 or TRBD2 (5 bases each). Germline V gene lookup returns CDR1 MNHGY and CDR2 SAAAGT. Trimming cost V 4 bases and J 4 bases, with 11 bases left between them. This CDR3 is built from 13 residues. The CDR3 loop is CASSWGFYYEQYF. Here the CDR3 DNA reads TGTGCCAGCAGTTGGGGGTTTTATTACGAGCAGTACTTC.

The chain combines TRBV7-9 with TRBJ2-3; TRBD1 is a possible D gene (5 bases). The length of the CDR3 is 16 residues. Germline CDR1 is SEHNR and CDR2 is FQNEAQ (reference sequence). V shed 6 bases and J shed 3 bases, with 19 bases lying between them. CDR3 bases: TGTGCCAGCAGACAATTACAGGCCCCAAGGACAGATACGCAGTATTTT. Its protein product is CASRQLQAPRTDTQYF.

This clone appeared a single time. V is TRBV3-1 (or the pseudogene TRBV3-2) and J is TRBJ2-7; 7 positions agree with TRBD2. Germline CDR1 is LGHDT and CDR2 is YNNKEL (reference sequence). After removal of 0 bases from V and 3 bases from J, the junction contained 8 bases not matched to a gene. The CDR3 runs 16 residues. CDR3 protein: CASSQEVGTTYYEQYF. The CDR3 nucleotides are TGTGCCAGCAGCCAAGAGGTGGGGACTACTTACTACGAGCAGTACTTC.

The chain employs TRBV18 and TRBJ1-2, with D tentatively TRBD1 (5 bases). This CDR3 comprises 15 residues. Trimming cost V 3 bases and J 7 bases, with 18 bases left between them. Germline V lookup: CDR1 KGHSH, CDR2 LQKENI. The CDR3 coding sequence is TGTGCCAGCTCACCCCTCCCCGGGACGACGGGTGGCTACACCTTC. Translating it yields CASSPLPGTTGGYTF.

Comment on this clone: At one of its ends the junction is not consistent with the germline gene, which may arise from a read error. The V call is TRBV7-7, the J call TRBJ2-2; D gene unclear. There are 15 residues in the CDR3. The germline V gene encodes CDR1 SSHAT and CDR2 FNYEAQ (reference sequence). The CDR3 loop is CASSLRVGDTGELFF. CDR3 coding DNA: TGTGCTAGCAGCTTAAGAGTGGGCGACACCGGGGAGCTGTTTTTT.

The chain is built from TRBV5-4 and TRBJ1-2; tentatively, D is TRBD1 (5 bases). CDR1 SGHNT and CDR2 YYREEE come from the germline V gene (reference sequence). This CDR3 region has 15 residues. Between the trimmed V and J ends, which lost 0 bases and 4 bases, there was a span of 13 bases. The CDR3 reads CASSLGDRPSYGYTF. The CDR3 DNA reads TGTGCCAGCAGCTTGGGCGACAGACCCTCCTATGGCTACACCTTC.

The sample holds a few counts of this clone. V gene TRBV6-5 combines with J gene TRBJ2-1, with a possible D match to TRBD2 (5 bases). The CDR3 is 12 residues long. From germline, CDR1 is MNHEY and CDR2 SVGAGI. The V and J ends lost 6 bases and 7 bases respectively, with 10 bases between them. CDR3 protein: CASRAGLNEQFF. The CDR3 DNA reads as TGTGCCAGCAGGGCGGGTCTGAATGAGCAGTTCTTC.

The chain uses TRBV7-9 and TRBJ1-1; D uncertain. The CDR3 contains 14 residues. CDR1 is SEHNR and CDR2 is FQNEAQ in the germline V gene (reference sequence). Trimming pared 5 bases from V and 2 bases from J, leaving 12 bases between. Written as DNA, the CDR3 is TGTGCCAGCAGCCCCCACACATCAAACACTGAAGCTTTCTTT. Protein product: CASSPHTSNTEAFF.

The rearrangement uses TRBV10-3 and TRBJ1-2, with TRBD1 matching over 9 bases. The V gene's germline CDR1 is ENHRY and CDR2 SYGVKD. J lost 8 bases, V lost 9 bases, and 7 bases had no gene match. The CDR3 is made up of 12 amino acids. This chain's CDR3 is CAIFTGGRGYTF. The CDR3 region has the DNA TGTGCCATATTTACAGGGGGCAGAGGCTACACCTTC.

The chain has TRBV20-1 and TRBJ1-2, with D possibly being TRBD1 (5 bases). The germline V gene has CDR1 DFQATT and CDR2 SNEGSKA (reference sequence). The CDR3 has 13 amino acids. The V and J ends lost 3 bases and 10 bases respectively, with 18 bases between them. CDR3 nucleotide sequence: TGCAGTGCTAGTTTGCTGGGGGACTTAGTCTACACCTTC. This encodes CSASLLGDLVYTF.